This entry lists 5 T cell receptor beta chains sequenced from one sample in a study of T cells in localized non-small cell lung cancer. Measured with immunoSEQ multiplex PCR; TCRdb has only the in-frame clones, and not every one. The table records about 75,000 clones, 65% to 85% of them present only once. The sequencing here drew on peripheral blood, taken before any cancer treatment. These receptors all come from a female donor aged 60 or older with stage I lung adenocarcinoma.

The DNA of the CDR3 is TGTGCCAGCAGCTCCAGGGGGCGCGGAGACACTGAAGCTTTCTTT. Protein: CASSSRGRGDTEAFF. The chain uses TRBV7-8 and TRBJ1-1; the match to TRBD1 covers 8 bases. J was trimmed by 3 bases and V by 4 bases; bases with no gene match: 7. The germline V gene encodes CDR1 SGHVS and CDR2 FQNEAQ. The CDR3 has 15 amino acids.

This chain joins TRBV6-1 and TRBJ2-7; 9 bases map to TRBD1. The ends lost 5 bases at V and 7 bases at J; junction bases unmatched: 6. The CDR3 extends over 13 amino acids. CDR1 MNHNS and CDR2 SASEGT come from the germline V gene. The CDR3 protein is CASSHGQGSEQYF. The CDR3 DNA reads TGTGCCAGCAGTCATGGACAGGGGTCTGAGCAGTACTTC.

About this clone: Without the conserved terminal phenylalanine or tryptophan, this CDR3 likely stems from a read error. The DNA is omitted, as the CDR3 cannot be located on it reliably, and the CDR3 follows TCRdb's listing. CDR3 protein: CASSWARAGAGGL. The rearrangement uses TRBV23-1 and TRBJ1-1. TRBV23-1 falls under the ORF class, with uncertain function. The CDR3 adds up to 13 amino acids, both ends counted.

The chain is built from TRBV2 and TRBJ2-3; 8 positions match TRBD2. The germline V gene has CDR1 SNHLY and CDR2 FYNNEI. The CDR3 extends over 19 amino acids. The ends lost 7 bases at V and 0 bases at J; junction bases unmatched: 18. The chain's CDR3 is CASTPSVLAADASTDTQYF. DNA of the CDR3: TGTGCCAGCACTCCGTCGGTACTAGCGGCCGACGCTAGCACAGATACGCAGTATTTT.

The rearrangement joins TRBV5-5 to TRBJ1-6, with D unclear. CDR3 length equals 14 residues. Germline CDR1 SGHKS, CDR2 YYEKEE (reference sequence). Trimming took 5 bases from V and 7 from J, leaving 13 bases between them. The CDR3 is CASRPGIRNSPLHF. The CDR3 nucleotides are TGTGCCAGCAGACCGGGAATAAGGAATTCACCCCTCCACTTT.